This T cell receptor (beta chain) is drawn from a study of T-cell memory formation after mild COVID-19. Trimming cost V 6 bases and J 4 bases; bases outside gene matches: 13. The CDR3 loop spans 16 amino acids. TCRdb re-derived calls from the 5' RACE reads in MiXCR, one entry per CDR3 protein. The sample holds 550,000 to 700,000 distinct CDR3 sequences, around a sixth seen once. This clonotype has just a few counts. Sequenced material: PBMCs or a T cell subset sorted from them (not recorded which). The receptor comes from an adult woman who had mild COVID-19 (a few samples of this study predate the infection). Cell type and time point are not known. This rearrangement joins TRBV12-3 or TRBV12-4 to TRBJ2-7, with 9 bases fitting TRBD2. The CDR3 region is CASSPGGALAGYEQYF. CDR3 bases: TGTGCCAGCAGCCCGGGTGGAGCTCTAGCGGGATACGAGCAGTACTTC.